The T cell receptor (beta chain) described here comes from a study of T cells in Graves' hyperthyroidism and ophthalmopathy. Investigators excluded patients with uncontrolled infection, other autoimmune disease, pregnancy or lactation. Diagnoses were established using clinical symptoms, serum thyroxine and TRAb, thyroid ultrasound and orbital computed tomography. An approximately 10 ml volume of fresh peripheral blood provided the PBMCs. Template material for amplifying TCR beta CDR3 regions consisted of RNA transcripts. When the TCR CDR3 underwent first-round RT-PCR, the HTBI primer set was used. Via MiXCR, TCRdb re-called the multiplex PCR reads, giving one row per CDR3 protein. Of about 210,000 distinct CDR3 sequences in the sample, under 20% are singletons; the top ten hold 50%. V lost 0 bases and J lost 0; bases outside the gene matches: 11. CDR1 is MGHRA and CDR2 is YSYEKL in the germline V gene. The CDR3 has 18 residues.

The sample taken for sequencing was blood. V gene TRBV4-1 combines with J gene TRBJ2-7; 7 bases are a match to TRBD2. The source is a man aged 45 to 65 with Graves' hyperthyroidism. CDR3: CASSQDPSGTTISYEQYF. The CDR3, as DNA: TGCGCCAGCAGCCAAGATCCCAGCGGGACGACGATCTCCTACGAGCAGTACTTC.